This TCR beta chain was recovered during a study of cytomegalovirus exposure and HLA in healthy donors. Study as a whole: Caucasian-associated ancestry cluster membership applied to approximately 81% of over 350 genotyped donors.

General observations from the study: Reported results showed that the classifier diagnosed cytomegalovirus status with high specificity and sensitivity. CMV serostatus stood as the only immune exposure information on hand.

Vbeta (60) and Jbeta (13) primers were used in the PCR. Sequenced by immunoSEQ multiplex PCR; TCRdb stores in-frame clones only, minus some. The repertoire includes approximately 110,000 clones, approximately 78% of them detected once, and around 3.6% sits in the top ten. Note on this clone: What it binds is not known.

The germline V gene has CDR1 SGHRS and CDR2 YFSETQ. With V trimmed by 0 bases and J by 5 bases, 4 bases remained unmatched. The CDR3 consists of 14 residues. This clonotype originated in a man in his forties in good health and CMV-seronegative. Material: PBMCs. The chain links TRBV5-1 to TRBJ2-5; 7 bases agree with TRBD2. This CDR3 is CASSLGGGAETQYF. The CDR3 DNA follows: TGCGCCAGCAGCTTGGGGGGGGGTGCGGAGACCCAGTACTTC.